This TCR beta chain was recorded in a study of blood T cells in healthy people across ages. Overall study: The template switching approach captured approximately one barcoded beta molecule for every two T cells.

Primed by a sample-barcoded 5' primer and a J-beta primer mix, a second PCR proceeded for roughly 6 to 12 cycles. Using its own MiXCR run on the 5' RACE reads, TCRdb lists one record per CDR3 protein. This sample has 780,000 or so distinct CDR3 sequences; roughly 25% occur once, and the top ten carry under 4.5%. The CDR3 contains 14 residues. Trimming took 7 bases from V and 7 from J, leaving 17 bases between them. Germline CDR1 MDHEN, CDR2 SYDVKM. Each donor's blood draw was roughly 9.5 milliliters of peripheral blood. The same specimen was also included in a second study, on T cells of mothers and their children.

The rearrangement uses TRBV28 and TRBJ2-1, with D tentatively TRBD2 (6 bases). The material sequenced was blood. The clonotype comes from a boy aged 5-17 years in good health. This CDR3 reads CASIGGSPRNEQFF. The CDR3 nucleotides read TGTGCCAGCATTGGGGGGAGTCCCCGGAATGAGCAGTTCTTC.